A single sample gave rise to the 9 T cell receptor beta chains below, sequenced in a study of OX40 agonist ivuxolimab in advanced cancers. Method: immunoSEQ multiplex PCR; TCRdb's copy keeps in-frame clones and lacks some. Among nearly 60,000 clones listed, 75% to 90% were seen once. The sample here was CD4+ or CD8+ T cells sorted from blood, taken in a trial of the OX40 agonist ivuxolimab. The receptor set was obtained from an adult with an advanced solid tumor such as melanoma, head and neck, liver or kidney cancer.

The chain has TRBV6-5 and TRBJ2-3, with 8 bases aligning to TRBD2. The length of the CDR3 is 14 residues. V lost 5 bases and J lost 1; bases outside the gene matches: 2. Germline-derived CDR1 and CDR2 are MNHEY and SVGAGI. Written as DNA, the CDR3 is TGTGCCAGCAGTCCACTAGCGGGCACAGATACGCAGTATTTT. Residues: CASSPLAGTDTQYF.

CDR3 bases: TGTGCCAGTAGTAGGGGACTAGCGGGAGGATCGAACACCGGGGAGCTGTTTTTT. As protein: CASSRGLAGGSNTGELFF. V usage is TRBV19 and J usage is TRBJ2-2, with 15 bases that match TRBD2. Trimming at V came to 4 bases and at J to 0 bases, leaving 3 bases not matched to a gene. CDR1 is LNHDA, CDR2 SQIVND, per germline (reference sequence). This CDR3 has 18 amino acids.

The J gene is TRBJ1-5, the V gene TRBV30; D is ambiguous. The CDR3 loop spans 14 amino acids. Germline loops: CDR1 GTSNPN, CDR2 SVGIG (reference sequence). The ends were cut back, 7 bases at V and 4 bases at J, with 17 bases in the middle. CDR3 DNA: TGTGCCTTCCAAAAAGCGGATGGGAATCAGCCCCAGCATTTT. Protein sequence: CAFQKADGNQPQHF. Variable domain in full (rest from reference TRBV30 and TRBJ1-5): SQTIHQWPATLVQPVGSPLSLECTVEGTSNPNLYWYRQAAGRGLQLLFYSVGIGQISSEVPQNLSASRPQDRQFILSSKKLLLSDSGFYLCAFQKADGNQPQHFGDGTRLSIL.

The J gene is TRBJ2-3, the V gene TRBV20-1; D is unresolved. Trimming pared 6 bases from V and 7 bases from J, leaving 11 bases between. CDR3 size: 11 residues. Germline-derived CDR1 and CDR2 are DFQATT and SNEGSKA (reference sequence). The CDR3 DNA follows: TGCAGTGCATTAATCAGAAATACGCAGTATTTT. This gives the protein CSALIRNTQYF.

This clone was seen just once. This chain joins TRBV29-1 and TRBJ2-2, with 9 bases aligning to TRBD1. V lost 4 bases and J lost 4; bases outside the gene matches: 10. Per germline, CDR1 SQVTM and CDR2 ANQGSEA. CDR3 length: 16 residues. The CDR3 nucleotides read TGCAGCGTTGCTCCGATTGGGACAGGGAGCACCGGGGAGCTGTTTTTT. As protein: CSVAPIGTGSTGELFF.

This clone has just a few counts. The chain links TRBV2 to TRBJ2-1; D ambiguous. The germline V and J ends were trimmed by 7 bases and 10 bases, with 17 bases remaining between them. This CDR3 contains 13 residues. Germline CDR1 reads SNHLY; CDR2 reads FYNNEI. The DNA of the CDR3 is TGTGCCAGCAACCCCCCCTTTTCAACCGAGCAGTTCTTC. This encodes CASNPPFSTEQFF.

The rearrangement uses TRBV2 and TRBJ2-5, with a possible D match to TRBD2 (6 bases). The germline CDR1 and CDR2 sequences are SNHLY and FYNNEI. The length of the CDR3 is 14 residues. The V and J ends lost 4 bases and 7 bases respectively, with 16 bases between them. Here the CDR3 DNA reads TGTGCCAGCAGTGGACAGCCGATGGGGGGGACCCAGTACTTC. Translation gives CASSGQPMGGTQYF.

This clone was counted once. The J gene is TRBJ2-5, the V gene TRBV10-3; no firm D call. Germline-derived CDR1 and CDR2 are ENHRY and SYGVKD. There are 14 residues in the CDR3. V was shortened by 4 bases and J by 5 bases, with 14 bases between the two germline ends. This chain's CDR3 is CAISAGAGQETQYF. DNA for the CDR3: TGTGCCATCAGTGCGGGTGCCGGGCAGGAGACCCAGTACTTC.

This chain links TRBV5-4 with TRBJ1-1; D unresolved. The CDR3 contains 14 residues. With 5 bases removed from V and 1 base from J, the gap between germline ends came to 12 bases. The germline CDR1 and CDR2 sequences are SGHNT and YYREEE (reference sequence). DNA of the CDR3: TGTGCCAGCAGTACACCACGACAGAACACTGAAGCTTTCTTT. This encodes CASSTPRQNTEAFF.